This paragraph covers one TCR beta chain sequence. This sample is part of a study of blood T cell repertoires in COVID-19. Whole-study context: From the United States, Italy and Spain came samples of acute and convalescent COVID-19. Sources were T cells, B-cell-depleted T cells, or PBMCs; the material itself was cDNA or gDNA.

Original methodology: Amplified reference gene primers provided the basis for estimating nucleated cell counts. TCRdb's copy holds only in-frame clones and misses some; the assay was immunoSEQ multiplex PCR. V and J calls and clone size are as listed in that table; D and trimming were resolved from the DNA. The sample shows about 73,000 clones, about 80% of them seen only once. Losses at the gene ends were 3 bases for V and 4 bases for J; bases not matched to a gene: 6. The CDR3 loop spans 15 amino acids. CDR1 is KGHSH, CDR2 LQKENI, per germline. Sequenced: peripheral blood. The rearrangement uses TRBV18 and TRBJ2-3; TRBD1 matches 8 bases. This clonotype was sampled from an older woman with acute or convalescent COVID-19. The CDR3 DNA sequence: TGTGCCAGCTCACCCCCGGACAGGGTGTCAGATACGCAGTATTTT. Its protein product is CASSPPDRVSDTQYF.